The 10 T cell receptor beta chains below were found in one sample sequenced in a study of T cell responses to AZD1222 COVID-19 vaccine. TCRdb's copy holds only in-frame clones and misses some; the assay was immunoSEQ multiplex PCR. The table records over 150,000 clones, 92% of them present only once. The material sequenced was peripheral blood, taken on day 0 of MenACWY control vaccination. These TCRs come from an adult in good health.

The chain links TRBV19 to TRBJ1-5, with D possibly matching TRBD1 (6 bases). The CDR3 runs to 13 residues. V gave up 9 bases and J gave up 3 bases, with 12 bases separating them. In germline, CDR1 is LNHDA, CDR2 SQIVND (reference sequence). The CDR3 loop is CASQDSYNQPQHF. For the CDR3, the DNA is TGTGCCAGCCAGGACAGCTACAATCAGCCCCAGCATTTT.

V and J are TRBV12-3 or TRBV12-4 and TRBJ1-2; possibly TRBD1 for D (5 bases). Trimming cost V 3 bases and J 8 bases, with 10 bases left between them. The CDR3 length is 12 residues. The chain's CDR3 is CASSLGGPGYTF. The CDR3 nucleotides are TGTGCCAGCAGTTTGGGGGGACCGGGCTACACCTTC.

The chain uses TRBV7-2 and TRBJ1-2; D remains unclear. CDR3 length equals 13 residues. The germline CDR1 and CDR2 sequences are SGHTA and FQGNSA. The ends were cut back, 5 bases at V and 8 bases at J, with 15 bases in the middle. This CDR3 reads CASSQNPRRGYTF. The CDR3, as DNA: TGTGCCAGCAGCCAGAATCCCAGACGGGGCTACACCTTC.

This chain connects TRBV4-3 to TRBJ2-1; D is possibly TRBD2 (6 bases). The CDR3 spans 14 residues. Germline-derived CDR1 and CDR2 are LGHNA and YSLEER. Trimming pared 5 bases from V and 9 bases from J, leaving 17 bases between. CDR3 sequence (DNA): TGCGCCAGCAGCTCTCGACTAGTCTTCGGTGAGCAGTTCTTC. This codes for CASSSRLVFGEQFF.

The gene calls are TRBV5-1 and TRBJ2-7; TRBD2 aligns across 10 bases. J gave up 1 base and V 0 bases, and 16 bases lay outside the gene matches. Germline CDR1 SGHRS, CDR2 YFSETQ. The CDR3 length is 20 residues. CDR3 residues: CASSLGRLGVAGGGSYEQYF. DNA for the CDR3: TGCGCCAGCAGCTTGGGTCGGCTAGGGGTAGCGGGAGGAGGTTCCTACGAGCAGTACTTC.

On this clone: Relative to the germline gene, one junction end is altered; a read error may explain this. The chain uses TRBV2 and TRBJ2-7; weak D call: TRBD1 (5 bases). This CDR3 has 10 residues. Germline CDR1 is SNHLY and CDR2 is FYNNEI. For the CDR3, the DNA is TGTGCCAGCCTGGGCCCGACAGAGACATTC. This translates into CASLGPTETF.

CDR3 residues: CASSYRQVRETEAFF. The CDR3 DNA reads TGTGCCAGCAGTTACAGGCAGGTCAGGGAAACTGAAGCTTTCTTT. The chain employs TRBV6-2 or TRBV6-3 and TRBJ1-1; perhaps TRBD1 as D (5 bases). CDR1 is MNHEY and CDR2 is SVGEGT in the germline V gene. V lost 2 bases, J lost 5 bases, and 15 bases lay in between. This CDR3 has 15 residues.

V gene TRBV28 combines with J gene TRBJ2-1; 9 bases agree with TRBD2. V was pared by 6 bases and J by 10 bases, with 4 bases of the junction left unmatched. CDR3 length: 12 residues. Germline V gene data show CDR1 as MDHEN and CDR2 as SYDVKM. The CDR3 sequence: CASRLSGREQFF. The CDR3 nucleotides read TGTGCCAGCAGATTAAGCGGGAGGGAGCAGTTCTTC.

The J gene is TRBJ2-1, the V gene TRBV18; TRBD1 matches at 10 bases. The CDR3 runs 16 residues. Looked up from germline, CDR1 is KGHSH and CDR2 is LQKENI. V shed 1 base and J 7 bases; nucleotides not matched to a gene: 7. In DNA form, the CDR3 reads TGTGCCAGCTCACCACAGCGGACAGGGGGGGGAAATGAGCAGTTCTTC. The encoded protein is CASSPQRTGGGNEQFF.

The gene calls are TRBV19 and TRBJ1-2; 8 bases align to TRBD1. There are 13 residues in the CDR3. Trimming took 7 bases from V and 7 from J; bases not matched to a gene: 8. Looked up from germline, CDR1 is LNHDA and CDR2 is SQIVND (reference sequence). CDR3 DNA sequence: TGTGCCAGTACCCCGACAGGGGCGCCTGGCTACACCTTC. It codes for CASTPTGAPGYTF.